This passage covers 18 T cell receptor beta chains from one sample sequenced in a study of early T cells in non-severe SARS-CoV-2 infection (dated by TCRdb to the early 2020s). Libraries were prepared through 5' RACE. The sequencing machine was a NextSeq 500. The public reads were quality trimmed at Q25 with fastp and then assembled into clones with MiXCR by TCRdb, keeping productive beta chains. CDR3 protein duplicates are merged, each entry listing the most common genes and DNA. The table for this sample lists around 67,000 distinct CDR3 sequences; more than 9% of them were counted only once. The ten most abundant clones make up 3.5% to 4% of the sample. The sample consisted of whole blood. The receptors were gathered from an adult who was a healthcare worker with PCR-confirmed SARS-CoV-2 infection or an uninfected control (not recorded which).

This clonotype was counted many times. The chain has TRBV6-1 and TRBJ2-7, with 8 bases matching TRBD2. CDR1 is MNHNS, CDR2 SASEGT, per germline. This CDR3 spans 14 amino acids. J lost 3 bases, V lost 2 bases, and 3 bases had no gene match. The CDR3 is CASSEISGNYEQYF. In DNA, the CDR3 is TGTGCCAGCAGTGAAATTAGCGGGAACTACGAGCAGTACTTC.

This clonotype was seen repeatedly, ten times or more. J is TRBJ1-1 and V is TRBV14; D ambiguous. This CDR3 spans 13 amino acids. CDR1 and CDR2 (germline): SGHDN, FVKESK. Trimming cost V 0 bases and J 5 bases, with 7 bases left between them. The CDR3 loop reads CASSQDLWTEAFF. The CDR3 DNA reads TGTGCCAGCAGCCAAGACCTTTGGACTGAAGCTTTCTTT.

In its sample, this clonotype was seen many times. V is TRBV11-2 and J is TRBJ2-5, with 7 bases lining up with TRBD2. The J segment lost 5 bases and the V segment lost 5 bases, leaving 8 bases of the junction unmatched. Per the germline V gene, CDR1 is SGHAT and CDR2 is FQNNGV. The CDR3 length is 14 residues. The CDR3 here is CASSPSGVGETQYF. The CDR3 DNA sequence: TGTGCCAGCAGCCCCAGCGGGGTCGGGGAGACCCAGTACTTC.

CDR3 sequence: CASSQAFGLFSGNTIYF. The CDR3 DNA reads as TGTGCCAGCAGCCAAGCCTTTGGACTGTTCTCTGGAAACACCATATATTTT. The V call is TRBV4-2, the J call TRBJ1-3; no clear D. Germline CDR1 is LGHNA and CDR2 is YNFKEQ. This CDR3 has 17 residues. The V end lost 1 base, the J end lost 0 bases, and 13 bases lay between the germline ends.

This clonotype was observed many times. The J gene is TRBJ2-1, the V gene TRBV14; tentatively, D is TRBD2 (5 bases). V lost 2 bases to trimming and J lost 6 bases, with 17 bases between them. Per the germline V gene, CDR1 is SGHDN and CDR2 is FVKESK. This CDR3 spans 16 amino acids. In DNA form, the CDR3 reads TGTGCCAGCAGCCAAAATCGGGGAGTCCGGATCAATGAGCAGTTCTTC. This codes for CASSQNRGVRINEQFF.

This clonotype was observed many times. The V call is TRBV10-3, the J call TRBJ2-5, with 10 bases lining up with TRBD1. The V gene's germline CDR1 is ENHRY and CDR2 SYGVKD. The CDR3 loop spans 14 amino acids. V lost 6 bases, J lost 5 bases, and 6 bases stayed unmatched. CDR3 DNA sequence: TGTGCCATCAGATCCGGGACAGGGGATGAGACCCAGTACTTC. It specifies CAIRSGTGDETQYF.

Many counts were recorded for this clonotype. This chain joins TRBV19 and TRBJ1-5; D remains ambiguous. Germline lookup yields CDR1 LNHDA and CDR2 SQIVND (reference sequence). Deletions cut 7 bases from V and 0 bases from J, with 13 bases between. This CDR3 region has 15 residues. This CDR3 reads CASKKGLTSNQPQHF. As DNA, the CDR3 is TGTGCCAGTAAAAAGGGCCTCACTAGCAATCAGCCCCAGCATTTT.

The chain uses TRBV4-1 and TRBJ1-4; maybe TRBD1 (6 bases). V lost 2 bases and J lost 7, with 17 bases in between. Germline V lookup: CDR1 MGHRA, CDR2 YSYEKL. This CDR3 region has 16 residues. CDR3 DNA: TGCGCCAGCAGCCAACGCACAACAGGGTTTAGTGAAAAACTGTTTTTT. Translating gives CASSQRTTGFSEKLFF.

This clonotype was recorded many times. The chain combines TRBV29-1 with TRBJ2-7; 7 bases align to TRBD1. CDR1 and CDR2 (germline): SQVTM, ANQGSEA. The CDR3 sequence is 13 residues long. V trimming: 4 bases; J trimming: 5 bases; junction bases outside the gene matches: 8. CDR3 DNA: TGCAGCGTTGTTGGCAGGGGGTCCAACGAGCAGTACTTC. Translating it yields CSVVGRGSNEQYF.

This clonotype was seen ten or more times. V usage is TRBV4-1 and J usage is TRBJ2-4, with 10 bases lining up with TRBD2. J lost 5 bases, V lost 1 base, and 5 bases had no gene match. From germline, CDR1 is MGHRA and CDR2 YSYEKL. CDR3 length: 16 amino acids. The CDR3: CASSQGSSGGQNIQYF. CDR3 DNA: TGCGCCAGCAGCCAAGGGTCTAGCGGGGGACAAAACATTCAGTACTTC.

This chain joins TRBV3-1 and TRBJ2-2; 13 nucleotides match TRBD2. The V segment lost 4 bases and the J segment 5 bases; nucleotides outside the gene matches: 10. The CDR3 has 18 residues. Germline V lookup: CDR1 LGHDT, CDR2 YNNKEL (reference sequence). This CDR3 reads CASSRLPGLAGLTGELFF. CDR3 nucleotides: TGTGCCAGCAGCCGCCTCCCGGGACTAGCGGGATTAACCGGGGAGCTGTTTTTT.

This clonotype was counted only a few times. The rearrangement joins TRBV9 to TRBJ2-3; either TRBD1 or TRBD2 may supply D (6 bases each). Trimming pared 3 bases from V and 2 bases from J, leaving 7 bases between. The length of the CDR3 is 13 residues. Germline V gene data show CDR1 as SGDLS and CDR2 as YYNGEE. DNA of the CDR3: TGTGCCAGCAGCGGGGGGGCCACAGATACGCAGTATTTT. It yields the protein CASSGGATDTQYF.

At least ten counts were recorded for this clonotype. V gene TRBV6-5 combines with J gene TRBJ1-1; 9 nucleotides agree with TRBD1. J lost 2 bases, V lost 5 bases, and 6 bases had no gene match. CDR1 and CDR2 from the germline V gene are MNHEY and SVGAGI. The CDR3 extends over 15 amino acids. In DNA form, the CDR3 reads TGTGCCAGCAGTGCGGGACAGGGCGGAAACACTGAAGCTTTCTTT. This translates into CASSAGQGGNTEAFF.

This chain connects TRBV29-1 to TRBJ2-5, with D possibly matching TRBD2 (7 bases). Trimming removed 7 bases from V and 1 base from J, with 13 bases in between. The CDR3 has 13 amino acids. Germline V gene lookup returns CDR1 SQVTM and CDR2 ANQGSEA. The CDR3, as DNA: TGCAGCGCCTTCCGGGGGGCCCAAGAGACCCAGTACTTC. Translating gives CSAFRGAQETQYF.

This clonotype has at least ten counts. This chain connects TRBV5-1 to TRBJ2-6; the D gene is possibly TRBD2 (6 bases). The germline V and J ends were trimmed by 7 bases and 1 base, with 9 bases remaining between them. The V gene's germline CDR1 is SGHRS and CDR2 YFSETQ. This CDR3 has 14 residues. CDR3 sequence: CASGDLSGANVLTF. The DNA of the CDR3 is TGCGCCAGCGGGGACTTGTCTGGGGCCAACGTCCTGACTTTC.

This clonotype was seen only a few times. The chain recombines TRBV6-2 or TRBV6-3 with TRBJ2-7, with 7 bases lining up with TRBD1. There are 13 residues in the CDR3. The V gene end was trimmed by 6 bases and the J gene end by 3 bases; junction bases not matched to a gene: 5. Germline V gene data show CDR1 as MNHEY and CDR2 as SVGEGT. The CDR3 is CASSPGTDYEQYF. The CDR3 coding sequence is TGTGCCAGCAGCCCGGGGACAGACTACGAGCAGTACTTC.

This clonotype was recorded at least ten times. The gene calls are TRBV7-6 and TRBJ2-5, with TRBD2 matching over 13 bases. V dropped 5 bases and J dropped 2; count of bases not matched to a gene: 8. The CDR3 has 17 amino acids. Germline CDR1 SGHVS, CDR2 FNYEAQ. In DNA form, the CDR3 reads TGTGCCAGCAGCGCGGTACTAGCGGGAGGGCTTCAAGAGACCCAGTACTTC. Encoded protein: CASSAVLAGGLQETQYF.

This chain joins TRBV7-9 and TRBJ2-2; possible D gene TRBD2, 6 bases. This CDR3 is built from 14 residues. Germline V gene data show CDR1 as SEHNR and CDR2 as FQNEAQ (reference sequence). V lost 8 bases and J lost 5, with 15 bases in between. DNA for the CDR3: TGTGCCAGCTTAGACGGACGGGGGACCGGGGAGCTGTTTTTT. Amino acid sequence: CASLDGRGTGELFF.